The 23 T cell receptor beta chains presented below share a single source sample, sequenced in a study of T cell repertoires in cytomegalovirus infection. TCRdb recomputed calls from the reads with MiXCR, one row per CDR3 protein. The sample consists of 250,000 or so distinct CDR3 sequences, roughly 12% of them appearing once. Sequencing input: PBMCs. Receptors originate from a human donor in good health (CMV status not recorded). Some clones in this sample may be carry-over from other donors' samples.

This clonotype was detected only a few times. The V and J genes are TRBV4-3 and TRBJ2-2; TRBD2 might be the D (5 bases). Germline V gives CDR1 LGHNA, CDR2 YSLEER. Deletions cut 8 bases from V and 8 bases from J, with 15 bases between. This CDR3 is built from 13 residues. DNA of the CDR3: TGCGCCAGCGGAGGACCTCATGGGGGGGAGCTGTTTTTT. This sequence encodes CASGGPHGGELFF.

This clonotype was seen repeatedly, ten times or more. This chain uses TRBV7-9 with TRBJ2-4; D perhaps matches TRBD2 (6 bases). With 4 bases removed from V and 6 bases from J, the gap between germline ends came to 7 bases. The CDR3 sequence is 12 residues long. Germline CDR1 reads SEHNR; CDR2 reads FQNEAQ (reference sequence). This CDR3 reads CASSSAGNIQYF. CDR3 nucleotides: TGTGCCAGCAGCTCAGCGGGAAACATTCAGTACTTC.

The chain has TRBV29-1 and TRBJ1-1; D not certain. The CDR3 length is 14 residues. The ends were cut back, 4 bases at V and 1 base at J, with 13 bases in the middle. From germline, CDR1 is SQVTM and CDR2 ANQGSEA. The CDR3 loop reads CSVAPDRRNTEAFF. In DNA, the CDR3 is TGCAGCGTTGCCCCCGATAGACGGAACACTGAAGCTTTCTTT.

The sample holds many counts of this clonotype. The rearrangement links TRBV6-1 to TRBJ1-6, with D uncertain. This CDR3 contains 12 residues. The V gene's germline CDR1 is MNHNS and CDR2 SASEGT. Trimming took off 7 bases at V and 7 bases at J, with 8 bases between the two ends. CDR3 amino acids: CASTGPNSPLHF. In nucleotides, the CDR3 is TGTGCCAGCACCGGGCCAAATTCACCCCTCCACTTT.

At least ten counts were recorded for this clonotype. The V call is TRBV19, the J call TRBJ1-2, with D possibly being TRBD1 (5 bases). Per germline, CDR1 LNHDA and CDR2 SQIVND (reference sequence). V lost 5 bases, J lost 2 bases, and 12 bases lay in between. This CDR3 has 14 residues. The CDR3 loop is CASSPGQNNYGYTF. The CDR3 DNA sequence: TGTGCCAGTAGTCCAGGACAAAACAACTATGGCTACACCTTC.

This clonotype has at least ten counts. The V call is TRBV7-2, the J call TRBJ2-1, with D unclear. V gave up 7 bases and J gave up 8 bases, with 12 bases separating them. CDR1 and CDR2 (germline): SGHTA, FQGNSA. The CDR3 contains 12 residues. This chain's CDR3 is CASKTQTHEQFF. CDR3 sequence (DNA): TGTGCCAGCAAGACCCAGACCCATGAGCAGTTCTTC. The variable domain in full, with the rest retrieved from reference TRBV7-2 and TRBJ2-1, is GAGVSQSPSNKVTEKGKDVELRCDPISGHTALYWYRQSLGQGLEFLIYFQGNSAPDKSGLPSDRFSAERTGGSVSTLTIQRTQQEDSAVYLCASKTQTHEQFFGPGTRLTVL.

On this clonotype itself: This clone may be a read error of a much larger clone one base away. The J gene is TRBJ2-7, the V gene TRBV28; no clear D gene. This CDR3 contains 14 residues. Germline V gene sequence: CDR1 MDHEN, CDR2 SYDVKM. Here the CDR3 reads CASSLFRTSYEQHF. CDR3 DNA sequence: TGTGCCAGCAGTTTATTCCGGACCTCCTACGAGCAGCACTTC.

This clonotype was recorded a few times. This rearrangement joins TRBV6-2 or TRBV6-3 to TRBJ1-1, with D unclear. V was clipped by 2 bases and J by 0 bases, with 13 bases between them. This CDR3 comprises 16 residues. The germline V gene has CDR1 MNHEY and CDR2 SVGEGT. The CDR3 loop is CASSYPREQMNTEAFF. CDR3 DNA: TGTGCCAGCAGTTACCCCCGGGAGCAGATGAACACTGAAGCTTTCTTT.

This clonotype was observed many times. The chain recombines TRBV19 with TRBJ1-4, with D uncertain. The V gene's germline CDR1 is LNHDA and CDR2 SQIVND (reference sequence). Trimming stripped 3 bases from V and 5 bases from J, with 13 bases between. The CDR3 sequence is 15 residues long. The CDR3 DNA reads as TGTGCCAGTAGTATGGGAGGTGAACCCAATGAAAAACTGTTTTTT. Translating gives CASSMGGEPNEKLFF. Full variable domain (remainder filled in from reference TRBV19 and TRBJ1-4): DGGITQSPKYLFRKEGQNVTLSCEQNLNHDAMYWYRQDPGQGLRLIYYSQIVNDFQKGDIAEGYSVSREKKESFPLTVTSAQKNPTAFYLCASSMGGEPNEKLFFGSGTQLSVL.

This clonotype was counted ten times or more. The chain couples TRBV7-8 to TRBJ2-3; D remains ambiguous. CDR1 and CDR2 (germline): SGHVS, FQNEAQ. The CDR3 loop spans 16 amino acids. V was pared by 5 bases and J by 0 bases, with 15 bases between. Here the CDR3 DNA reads TGTGCCAGCAGCCGCCTAGAGCGATTAAGCACAGATACGCAGTATTTT. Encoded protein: CASSRLERLSTDTQYF.

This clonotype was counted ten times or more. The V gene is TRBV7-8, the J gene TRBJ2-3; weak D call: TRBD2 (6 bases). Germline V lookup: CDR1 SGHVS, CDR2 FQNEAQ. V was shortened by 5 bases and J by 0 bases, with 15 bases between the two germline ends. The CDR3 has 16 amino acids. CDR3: CASSPMIGGSTDTQYF. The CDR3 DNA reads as TGTGCCAGCAGCCCAATGATTGGGGGGAGCACAGATACGCAGTATTTT.

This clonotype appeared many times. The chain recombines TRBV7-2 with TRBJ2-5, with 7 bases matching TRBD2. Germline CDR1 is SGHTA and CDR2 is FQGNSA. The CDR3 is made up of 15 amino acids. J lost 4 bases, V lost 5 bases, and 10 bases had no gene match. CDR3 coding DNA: TGTGCCAGCAGCCCCCCCGGCTGGGAGGGAGAGACCCAGTACTTC. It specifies CASSPPGWEGETQYF.

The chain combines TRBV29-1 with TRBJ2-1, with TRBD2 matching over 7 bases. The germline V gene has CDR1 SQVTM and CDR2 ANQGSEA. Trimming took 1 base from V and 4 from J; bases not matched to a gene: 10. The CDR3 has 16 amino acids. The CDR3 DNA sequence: TGCAGCGTTGAAGGCCCGTGGGGAGGGAGTTACAATGAGCAGTTCTTC. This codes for CSVEGPWGGSYNEQFF.

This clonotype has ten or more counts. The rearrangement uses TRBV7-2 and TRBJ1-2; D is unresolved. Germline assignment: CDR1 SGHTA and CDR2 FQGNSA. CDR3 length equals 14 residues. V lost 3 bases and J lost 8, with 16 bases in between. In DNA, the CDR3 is TGTGCCAGCAGCTTTCCTCCGACCGGCCTCGGCTACACCTTC. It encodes CASSFPPTGLGYTF.

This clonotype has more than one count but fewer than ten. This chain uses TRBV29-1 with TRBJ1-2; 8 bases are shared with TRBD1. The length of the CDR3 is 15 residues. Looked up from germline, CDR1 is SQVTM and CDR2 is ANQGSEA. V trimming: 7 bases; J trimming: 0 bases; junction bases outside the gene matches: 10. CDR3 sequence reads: CSAPLGQGANYGYTF. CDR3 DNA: TGCAGCGCCCCTCTAGGACAGGGCGCTAACTATGGCTACACCTTC.

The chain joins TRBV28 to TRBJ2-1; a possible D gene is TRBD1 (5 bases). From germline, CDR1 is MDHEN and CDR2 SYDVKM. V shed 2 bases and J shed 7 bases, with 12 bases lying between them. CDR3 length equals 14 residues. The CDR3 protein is CASSLAAGSNEQFF. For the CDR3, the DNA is TGTGCCAGCAGTTTAGCGGCAGGGTCAAATGAGCAGTTCTTC.

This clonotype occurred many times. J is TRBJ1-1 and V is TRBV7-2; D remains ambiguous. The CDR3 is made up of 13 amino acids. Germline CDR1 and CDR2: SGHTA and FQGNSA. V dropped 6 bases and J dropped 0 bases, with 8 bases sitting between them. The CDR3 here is CASSSQMNTEAFF. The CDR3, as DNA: TGTGCCAGCAGTTCACAGATGAACACTGAAGCTTTCTTT.

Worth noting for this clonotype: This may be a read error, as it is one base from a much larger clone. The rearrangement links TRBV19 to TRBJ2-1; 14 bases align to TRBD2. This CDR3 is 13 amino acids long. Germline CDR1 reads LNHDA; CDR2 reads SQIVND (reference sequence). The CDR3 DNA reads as TGTGCCAGTCTGGGACTAGCGGGAGATGAGCAGTTATTC. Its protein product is CASLGLAGDEQLF.

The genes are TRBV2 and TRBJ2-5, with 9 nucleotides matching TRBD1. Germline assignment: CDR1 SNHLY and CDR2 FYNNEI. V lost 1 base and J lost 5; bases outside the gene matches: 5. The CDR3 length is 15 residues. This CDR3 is CASSEGDRVVETQYF. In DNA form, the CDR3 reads TGTGCCAGCAGTGAAGGGGACAGGGTAGTGGAGACCCAGTACTTC.

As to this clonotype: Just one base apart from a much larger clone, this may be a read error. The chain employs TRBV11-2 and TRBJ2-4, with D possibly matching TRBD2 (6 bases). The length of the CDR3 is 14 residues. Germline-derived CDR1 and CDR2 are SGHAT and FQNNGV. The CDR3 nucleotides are TGTACCAGCAGCCCCGGGTCAGGAGGGAACATTCAGTACTTC. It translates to CTSSPGSGGNIQYF.

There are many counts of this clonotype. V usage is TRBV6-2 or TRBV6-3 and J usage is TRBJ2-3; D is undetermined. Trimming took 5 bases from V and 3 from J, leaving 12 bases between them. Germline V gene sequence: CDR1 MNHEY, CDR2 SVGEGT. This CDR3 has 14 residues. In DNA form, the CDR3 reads TGTGCCAGCAGTCCTAGGCAGTCTACAGATACGCAGTATTTT. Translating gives CASSPRQSTDTQYF.

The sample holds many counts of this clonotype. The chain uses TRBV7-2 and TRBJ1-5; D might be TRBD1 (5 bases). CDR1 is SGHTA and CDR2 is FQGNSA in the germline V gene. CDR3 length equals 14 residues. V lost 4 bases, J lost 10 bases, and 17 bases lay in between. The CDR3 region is CASSSSGGPSPQHF. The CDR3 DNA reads TGTGCCAGCAGCTCCAGTGGGGGACCCTCTCCCCAGCATTTT.

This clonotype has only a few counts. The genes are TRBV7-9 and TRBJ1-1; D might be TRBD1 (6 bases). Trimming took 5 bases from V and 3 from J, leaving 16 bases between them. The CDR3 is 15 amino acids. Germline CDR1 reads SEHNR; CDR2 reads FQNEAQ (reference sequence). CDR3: CASSENLGQHTEAFF. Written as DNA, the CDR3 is TGTGCCAGCAGCGAAAACTTAGGACAGCACACTGAAGCTTTCTTT.